This is a list of T cell receptor beta chains from one sample in a study of T cells expressing NK-cell markers. TCRdb re-called the 5' RACE reads and gives one entry per CDR3 protein, without DNA. The clone table shows a few hundred thousand distinct CDR3 sequences, with the ten largest holding almost 1.5%. The sequenced sample was blood T cells: a sorted CD56 or NKG2C T cell subset, CD4+ or CD8+ T cells, or bulk PBMC T cells (not recorded which). The receptor source for this set is a woman between 45 and 65 years old in good health. The CDR3 runs from the conserved cysteine through the conserved F or W.

TRBV5-8	TRBJ1-6	14	CASSWDSYNSPLHF
TRBV11-2	TRBJ2-1	15	CASSIGPSVYNEQFF
TRBV20-1	TRBJ2-1	11	CSAVEWAEQFF
TRBV10-3	TRBJ2-1	15	CAISEPAATFGEQFF
TRBV21-1	TRBJ2-1	18	CASSESSSAGPFYNEQFF
TRBV19	TRBJ1-5	15	CASSIAGLSNQPQHF
TRBV11-3	TRBJ2-1	15	CASSLLASSYNEQFF
TRBV6-1	TRBJ1-2	13	CASENGQVRGYTF
TRBV5-1	TRBJ2-3	15	CASKSGPGGEDTQYF
TRBV12-3/TRBV12-4	TRBJ2-5	16	CASSFILGSLQETQYF
TRBV25-1	TRBJ1-4	15	CASSDFQDRDEKLFF
TRBV7-2	TRBJ2-3	12	CASSWGLGTQYF
TRBV30	TRBJ1-3	16	CAWSPLTGGYGNTIYF
TRBV12-3/TRBV12-4	TRBJ2-5	16	CASSLLTLSRGETQYF
TRBV6-6	TRBJ2-5	13	CASSSLEGETQYF
TRBV4-1	TRBJ1-1	15	CASSQGDRVNTEAFF
TRBV24-1	TRBJ2-3	11	CATSRQRQWYF
TRBV28	TRBJ1-2	11	CASRVGVGYTF
TRBV7-3	TRBJ2-1	14	CASSPSPGGYEQFF
TRBV5-1	TRBJ1-1	14	CASSLGGAGSEAFF
TRBV19	TRBJ2-3	15	CASSNAGQGVDTQYF
TRBV5-6	TRBJ2-3	14	CASSLGPITDTQYF
TRBV5-1	TRBJ1-2	12	CASGGGTYGYTF
TRBV7-3	TRBJ2-1	13	CASSLSAVGEQFF
TRBV5-1	TRBJ2-7	19	CASSSKGGLAGGPVAEQYF
TRBV5-4	TRBJ2-1	16	CASGSLTGGGYNEQFF
TRBV27	TRBJ2-1	15	CASSSTTSGGNEQFF
TRBV12-3/TRBV12-4	TRBJ2-3	16	CASSSTSGRDEDTQYF
TRBV29-1	TRBJ1-1	11	CSAGQGAEAFF
TRBV4-1	TRBJ1-4	13	CASSQWRNEKLFF